A single sample gave rise to the 2 T cell receptor beta chains below, sequenced in a study of identical twins. TCRdb reprocessed the 5' RACE reads with MiXCR, giving one entry per CDR3 protein. The sample lists around 250,000 distinct CDR3 sequences, 6.5% occurring once. This same sample was also taken into another study, of T cells expressing NK-cell markers.

What was sequenced was CD8+ T cells sorted from blood. These receptors came from a woman younger than 35 in good health.

The chain is built from TRBV5-1 and TRBJ2-1; 10 bases align to TRBD2. V lost 0 bases to trimming and J lost 7 bases; unmatched junction nucleotides: 4. The length of the CDR3 is 15 residues. Germline assignment: CDR1 SGHRS and CDR2 YFSETQ. CDR3 residues: CASSLASGGWNEQFF. Here the CDR3 DNA reads TGCGCCAGCAGCTTGGCTAGCGGGGGCTGGAATGAGCAGTTCTTC.

CDR3 amino acids: CASSSQGWLKHEQYF. CDR3 nucleotides: TGTGCCAGCAGCTCCCAAGGGTGGCTCAAACACGAGCAGTACTTC. V is TRBV7-2 and J is TRBJ2-7; D remains ambiguous. With 4 bases removed from V and 5 bases from J, the gap between germline ends came to 18 bases. The CDR3 loop spans 15 amino acids. Germline CDR1 SGHTA, CDR2 FQGNSA.